The 18 T cell receptor beta chains below all came from one sample that was sequenced in a study of blood T cells in healthy people across ages (dated by TCRdb to about 2015). Receptor libraries were prepared by 5' RACE. Reads for this sample came from an Illumina HiSeq 2500. The second PCR ran for roughly 7 to 12 cycles and used a J-beta primer mix along with a sample-barcoded 5' primer. The public reads were quality trimmed at Q25 with fastp and then assembled into clones with MiXCR by TCRdb, keeping productive beta chains. Entries that share a CDR3 protein sequence are merged under the most common genes and DNA. This sample gives roughly 860,000 distinct CDR3 sequences in total; about 62% of them show up just once. The ten largest make up about a quarter of the sample. Sequencing input: blood. These receptors were collected from a man between 25 and 39 years old in good health.

The chain uses TRBV15 and TRBJ2-3; 11 bases agree with TRBD2. Per the germline V gene, CDR1 is LNHNV and CDR2 is YYDKDF (reference sequence). This CDR3 spans 17 amino acids. The ends lost 0 bases at V and 6 bases at J; junction bases unmatched: 8. The CDR3 region is CATSRDGLAGMMDTQYF. CDR3 nucleotide sequence: TGTGCCACCAGCAGAGATGGACTAGCGGGCATGATGGATACGCAGTATTTT.

This clonotype was counted a few times. The chain recombines TRBV27 with TRBJ2-7; tentative D call: TRBD2 (5 bases). The V end lost 3 bases, the J end lost 2 bases, and 23 bases lay between the germline ends. CDR1 and CDR2 from the germline V gene are MNHEY and SMNVEV (reference sequence). The length of the CDR3 is 18 residues. The CDR3 region is CASSLRATGPSRAYEQYF. The CDR3 DNA sequence: TGTGCCAGCAGTTTGAGGGCTACGGGCCCCAGTAGAGCCTACGAGCAGTACTTC.

The chain employs TRBV4-3 and TRBJ2-1; 7 nucleotides align to TRBD1. The CDR3 is 16 amino acids. V lost 0 bases and J lost 5; bases outside the gene matches: 7. Germline V gene lookup returns CDR1 LGHNA and CDR2 YSLEER. CDR3 loop: CASSQDRQGVHNEQFF. CDR3 DNA: TGCGCCAGCAGCCAAGATCGCCAGGGGGTACACAATGAGCAGTTCTTC.

This chain connects TRBV7-9 to TRBJ2-1; D not certain. Between the trimmed V and J ends, which lost 1 base and 7 bases, there was a span of 11 bases. Per germline, CDR1 SEHNR and CDR2 FQNEAQ (reference sequence). The CDR3 totals 14 residues. The CDR3: CASSLVPAPNEQFF. CDR3 sequence (DNA): TGTGCCAGCAGCTTAGTCCCGGCCCCGAATGAGCAGTTCTTC.

The V and J genes are TRBV6-2 or TRBV6-3 and TRBJ2-1; no firm D call. Deletions cut 5 bases from V and 6 bases from J, with 11 bases between. This CDR3 has 13 residues. Germline CDR1 MNHEY, CDR2 SVGEGT. CDR3 DNA sequence: TGTGCCAGCAGTCTCAGTTCTGGCAATGAGCAGTTCTTC. It is translated as CASSLSSGNEQFF.

The chain combines TRBV6-6 with TRBJ2-3; 7 bases map to TRBD1. Trimming took 2 bases from V and 2 from J; bases not matched to a gene: 7. This CDR3 has 16 amino acids. Germline V gene lookup returns CDR1 MNHNY and CDR2 SVGAGI (reference sequence). The CDR3 DNA reads TGTGCCAGCAGTTACCCTCCGGACAGGTACACAGATACGCAGTATTTT. Protein: CASSYPPDRYTDTQYF.

The gene calls are TRBV7-3 and TRBJ1-2; a weak D match, TRBD1 (5 bases). This CDR3 spans 12 amino acids. Germline V gene sequence: CDR1 SGHTA, CDR2 FQGTGA. Trimming stripped 2 bases from V and 12 bases from J, with 13 bases between. The CDR3 nucleotides are TGTGCCAGCAGCTTAGGGGACCTCCCTCACACCTTC. It specifies CASSLGDLPHTF.

The chain recombines TRBV7-9 with TRBJ1-4; TRBD1 is a possible D gene (5 bases). The CDR3 is made up of 14 amino acids. Trimming took 3 bases from V and 6 from J, leaving 11 bases between them. CDR1 is SEHNR, CDR2 FQNEAQ, per germline (reference sequence). The CDR3 DNA sequence: TGTGCCAGCAGCTTTTCAACCAGGGATGAAAAACTGTTTTTT. Its translation: CASSFSTRDEKLFF.

This clonotype came up once. The V call is TRBV12-3 or TRBV12-4, the J call TRBJ2-5, with D tentatively TRBD1 or TRBD2 (5 bases each). TRBJ2-7 explains the end of the DNA better; the J call may be wrong. The CDR3 is 14 amino acids. The CDR3 DNA is TGTGCCAGCAGTTTCCTTCTGGGGGACCACGAGCAGTACTTC. Amino acid sequence: CASSFLLGDHEQYF.

This clonotype was counted once. The gene calls are TRBV29-1 and TRBJ2-5, with TRBD2 matching over 11 bases. The tail of the sequence fits TRBJ2-7 better, so the J call may be wrong. From germline, CDR1 is SQVTM and CDR2 ANQGSEA. CDR3 length: 14 residues. The CDR3: CSVEVSGGDYEQYF. In DNA, the CDR3 is TGCAGCGTTGAAGTTAGCGGGGGGGATTACGAGCAGTACTTC.

The CDR3 here is CASSLAGGRIYGVEQYF. For the CDR3, the DNA is TGTGCCAGCAGTTTAGCGGGGGGGCGAATCTATGGTGTTGAGCAGTACTTC. The J gene is TRBJ2-1, the V gene TRBV28; TRBD2 matches at 9 bases. The J call may be faulty, since TRBJ2-7 better matches the DNA end. Germline V gene sequence: CDR1 MDHEN, CDR2 SYDVKM. The CDR3 length is 17 residues.

The V call is TRBV3-1, the J call TRBJ1-2; D is uncertain. Trimming removed 5 bases at V and 2 bases at J, with 9 bases between. Germline CDR1 LGHDT, CDR2 YNNKEL (reference sequence). The CDR3 consists of 13 residues. DNA for the CDR3: TGTGCCAGCAGCGTCGGACTCAACTATGGCTACACCTTC. Amino acid sequence: CASSVGLNYGYTF.

This clonotype was detected a few times. This chain links TRBV20-1 with TRBJ2-1; D may be TRBD2 (5 bases). CDR1 and CDR2 from the germline V gene are DFQATT and SNEGSKA (reference sequence). This CDR3 is built from 12 residues. The ends were cut back, 2 bases at V and 7 bases at J, with 9 bases in the middle. As DNA, the CDR3 is TGCAGTGCTAGAACCGGGAAGAATGAGCAGTTCTTC. Translation gives CSARTGKNEQFF.

V gene TRBV6-4 combines with J gene TRBJ2-1, with TRBD2 matching 10 bases. This CDR3 comprises 16 residues. V dropped 4 bases and J dropped 4; count of bases not matched to a gene: 7. Germline V gene lookup returns CDR1 MRHNA and CDR2 SNTAGT. The CDR3 spells CASSVESGGAYNEQFF. Here the CDR3 DNA reads TGTGCCAGCAGTGTAGAAAGCGGGGGGGCATACAATGAGCAGTTCTTC.

The chain is built from TRBV7-2 and TRBJ2-1; D is perhaps TRBD1 or TRBD2 (5 bases each). From germline, CDR1 is SGHTA and CDR2 FQGNSA. Trimming left V 0 bases short and J 9 bases short, with 9 bases between. This CDR3 is 13 amino acids long. Written as DNA, the CDR3 is TGTGCCAGCAGCTTAGCGAGGGGCGTTGAGCAGTTCTTC. Translating gives CASSLARGVEQFF.

V gene TRBV12-3 or TRBV12-4 combines with J gene TRBJ1-2; the D gene is possibly TRBD1 (5 bases). The CDR3 is made up of 12 amino acids. V was pared by 7 bases and J by 4 bases, with 10 bases between. The CDR3 DNA reads TGTGCCAGCACCTCCGGGGGCTATGGCTACACCTTC. Protein: CASTSGGYGYTF.

The gene calls are TRBV20-1 and TRBJ2-6, with TRBD1 matching 7 bases. The trim removed 5 bases at V and 2 bases at J, leaving 3 bases unmatched. There are 14 residues in the CDR3. Germline values: CDR1 DFQATT, CDR2 SNEGSKA (reference sequence). CDR3 in amino acids: CSAETGAGANVLTF. CDR3 sequence (DNA): TGCAGTGCTGAAACAGGGGCTGGGGCCAACGTCCTGACTTTC.

The rearrangement uses TRBV15 and TRBJ1-1; D not certain. The CDR3 has 12 amino acids. Trimming took off 1 base at V and 5 bases at J, with 5 bases between the two ends. CDR1 is LNHNV, CDR2 YYDKDF, per germline (reference sequence). CDR3 nucleotide sequence: TGTGCCACCAGCAGAGTTGAAACTGAAGCTTTCTTT. Its translation: CATSRVETEAFF.